This T cell receptor (beta chain) originates from a study of T cell responses to AZD1222 COVID-19 vaccine. Trimming removed 3 bases at V and 2 bases at J, with 17 bases between. The CDR3 totals 16 residues. The germline gives CDR1 SGHRS, CDR2 YFSETQ. Here immunoSEQ multiplex PCR was the method, and the copy in TCRdb shows in-frame clones only, minus some. The sample holds roughly 120,000 clones; approximately 84% are singletons and the top ten take approximately 7.5%. The specimen comprised peripheral blood, sampled on day 0 of AZD1222 vaccination. The receptor was isolated from an adult in good health. This rearrangement joins TRBV5-1 to TRBJ2-5, with no clear D. CDR3 residues: CASSSPNGPKQETQYF. CDR3 DNA: TGCGCCAGCAGCTCCCCGAACGGACCGAAGCAAGAGACCCAGTACTTC.